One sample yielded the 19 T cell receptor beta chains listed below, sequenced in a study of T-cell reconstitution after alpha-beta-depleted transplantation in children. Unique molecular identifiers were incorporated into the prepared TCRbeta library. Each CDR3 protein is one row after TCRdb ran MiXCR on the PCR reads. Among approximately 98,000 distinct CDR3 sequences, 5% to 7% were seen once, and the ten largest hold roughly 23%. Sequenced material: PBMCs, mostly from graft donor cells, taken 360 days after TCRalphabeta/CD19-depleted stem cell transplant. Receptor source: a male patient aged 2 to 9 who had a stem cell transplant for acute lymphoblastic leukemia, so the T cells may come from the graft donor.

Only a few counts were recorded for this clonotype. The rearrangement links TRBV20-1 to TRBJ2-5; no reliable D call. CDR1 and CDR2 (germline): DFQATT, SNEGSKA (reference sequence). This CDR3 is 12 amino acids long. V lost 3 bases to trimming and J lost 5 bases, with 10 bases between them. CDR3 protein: CSARGSEETQYF. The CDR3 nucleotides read TGCAGTGCTAGGGGGTCAGAGGAGACCCAGTACTTC.

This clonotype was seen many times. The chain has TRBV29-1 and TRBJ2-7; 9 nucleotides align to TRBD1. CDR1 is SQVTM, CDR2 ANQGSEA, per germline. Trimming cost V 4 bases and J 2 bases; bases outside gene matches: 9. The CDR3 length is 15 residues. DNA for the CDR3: TGCAGCGTTGGAATAGGGACAGGGACGACCTACGAGCAGTACTTC. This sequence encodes CSVGIGTGTTYEQYF.

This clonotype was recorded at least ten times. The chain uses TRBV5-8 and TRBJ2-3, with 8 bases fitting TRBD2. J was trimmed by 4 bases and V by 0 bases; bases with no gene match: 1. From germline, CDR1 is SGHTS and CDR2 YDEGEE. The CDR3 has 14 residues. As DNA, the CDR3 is TGTGCCAGCAGCTTGGCGGGAGGGGCAGATACGCAGTATTTT. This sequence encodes CASSLAGGADTQYF.

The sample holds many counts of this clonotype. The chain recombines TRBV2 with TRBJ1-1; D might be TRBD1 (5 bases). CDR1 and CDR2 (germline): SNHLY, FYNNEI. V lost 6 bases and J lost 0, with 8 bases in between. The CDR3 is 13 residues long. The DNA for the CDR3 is TGTGCCAGCAGGGACACCATGAACACTGAAGCTTTCTTT. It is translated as CASRDTMNTEAFF.

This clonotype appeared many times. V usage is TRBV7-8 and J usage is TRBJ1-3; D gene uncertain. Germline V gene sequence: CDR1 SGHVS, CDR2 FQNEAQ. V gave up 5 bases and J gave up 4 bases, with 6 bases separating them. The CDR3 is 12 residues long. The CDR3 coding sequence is TGTGCCAGCAGCAAGGGCGGAAACACCATATATTTT. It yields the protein CASSKGGNTIYF.

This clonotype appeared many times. The CDR3 DNA reads as TGTGCCAGCAGTCTCCGGACAGGGGGCACCGGGGAGCTGTTTTTT. Translation gives CASSLRTGGTGELFF. The V gene is TRBV6-4, the J gene TRBJ2-2, with 10 bases matching TRBD1. The CDR3 runs to 15 residues. V lost 5 bases to trimming and J lost 4 bases; unmatched junction nucleotides: 4. Germline V gene sequence: CDR1 MRHNA, CDR2 SNTAGT.

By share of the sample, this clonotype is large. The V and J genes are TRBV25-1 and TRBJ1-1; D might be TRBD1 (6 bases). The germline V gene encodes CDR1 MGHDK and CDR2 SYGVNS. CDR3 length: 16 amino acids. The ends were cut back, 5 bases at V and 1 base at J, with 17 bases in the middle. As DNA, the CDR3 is TGTGCCAGCAGTCCTGAAGGGGGGGTTCGGAACACTGAAGCTTTCTTT. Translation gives CASSPEGGVRNTEAFF. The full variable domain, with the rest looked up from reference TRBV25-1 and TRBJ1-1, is EADIYQTPRYLVIGTGKKITLECSQTMGHDKMYWYQQDPGMELHLIHYSYGVNSTEKGDLSSESTVSRIRTEHFPLTLESARPSHTSQYLCASSPEGGVRNTEAFFGQGTRLTVV.

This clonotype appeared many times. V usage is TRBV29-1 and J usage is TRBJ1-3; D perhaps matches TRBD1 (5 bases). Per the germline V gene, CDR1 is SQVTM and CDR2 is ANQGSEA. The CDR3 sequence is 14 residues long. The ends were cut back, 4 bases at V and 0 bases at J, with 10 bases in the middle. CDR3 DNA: TGCAGCGTTGTACAGGATCGCTCTGGAAACACCATATATTTT. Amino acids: CSVVQDRSGNTIYF.

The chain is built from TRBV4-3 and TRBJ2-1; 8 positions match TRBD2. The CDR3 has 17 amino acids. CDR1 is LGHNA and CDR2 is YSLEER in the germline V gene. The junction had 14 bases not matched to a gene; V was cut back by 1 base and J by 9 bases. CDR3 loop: CASSQACAGRAGGEQFF. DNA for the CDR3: TGCGCCAGCAGCCAAGCCTGTGCCGGGAGGGCCGGGGGTGAGCAGTTCTTC.

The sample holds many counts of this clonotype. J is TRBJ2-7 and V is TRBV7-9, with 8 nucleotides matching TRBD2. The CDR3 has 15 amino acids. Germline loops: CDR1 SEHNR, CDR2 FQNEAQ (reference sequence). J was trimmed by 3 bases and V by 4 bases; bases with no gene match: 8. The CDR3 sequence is CASSSEAGVGYEQYF. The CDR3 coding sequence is TGTGCCAGCAGCTCAGAAGCGGGAGTTGGCTACGAGCAGTACTTC.

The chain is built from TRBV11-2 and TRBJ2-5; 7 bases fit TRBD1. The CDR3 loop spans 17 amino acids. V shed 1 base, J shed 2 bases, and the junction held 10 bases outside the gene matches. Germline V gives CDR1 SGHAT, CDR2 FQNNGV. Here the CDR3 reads CASSLGFSPGQQETQYF. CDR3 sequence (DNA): TGTGCCAGCAGCTTAGGTTTTTCTCCGGGACAGCAAGAGACCCAGTACTTC.

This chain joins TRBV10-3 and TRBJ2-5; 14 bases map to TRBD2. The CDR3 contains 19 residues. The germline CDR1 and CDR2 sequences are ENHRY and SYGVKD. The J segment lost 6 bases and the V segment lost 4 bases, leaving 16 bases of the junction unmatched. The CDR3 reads CAISVGGLAGDTWQKTQYF. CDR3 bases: TGTGCCATCAGTGTTGGGGGACTAGCGGGGGACACATGGCAGAAGACCCAGTACTTC.

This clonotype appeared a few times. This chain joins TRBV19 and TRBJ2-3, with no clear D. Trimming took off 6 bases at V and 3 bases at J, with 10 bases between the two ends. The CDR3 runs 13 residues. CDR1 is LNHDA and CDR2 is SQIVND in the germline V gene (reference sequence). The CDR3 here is CASRWGRTDTQYF. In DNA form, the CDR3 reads TGTGCCAGTAGGTGGGGAAGGACAGATACGCAGTATTTT.

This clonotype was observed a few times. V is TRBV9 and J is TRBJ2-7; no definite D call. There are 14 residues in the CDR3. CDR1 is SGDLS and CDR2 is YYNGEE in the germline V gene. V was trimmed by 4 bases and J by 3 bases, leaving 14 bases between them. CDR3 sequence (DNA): TGTGCCAGCAGCCCCAGTGAGGCCTTCTACGAGCAGTACTTC. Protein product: CASSPSEAFYEQYF.

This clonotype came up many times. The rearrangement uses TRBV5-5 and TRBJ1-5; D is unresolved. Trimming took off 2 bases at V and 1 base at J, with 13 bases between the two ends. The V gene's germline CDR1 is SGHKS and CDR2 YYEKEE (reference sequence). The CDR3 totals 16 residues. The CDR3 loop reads CASSFRMGPSNQPQHF. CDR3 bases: TGTGCCAGCAGCTTCCGGATGGGTCCGAGCAATCAGCCCCAGCATTTT.

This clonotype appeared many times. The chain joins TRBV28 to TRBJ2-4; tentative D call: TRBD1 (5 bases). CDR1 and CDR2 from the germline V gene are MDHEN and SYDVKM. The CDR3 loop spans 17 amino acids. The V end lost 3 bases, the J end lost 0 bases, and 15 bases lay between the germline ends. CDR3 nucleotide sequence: TGTGCCAGCAGTTTTCGTTGGCAGGGCCTAGCCAAAAACATTCAGTACTTC. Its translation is CASSFRWQGLAKNIQYF.

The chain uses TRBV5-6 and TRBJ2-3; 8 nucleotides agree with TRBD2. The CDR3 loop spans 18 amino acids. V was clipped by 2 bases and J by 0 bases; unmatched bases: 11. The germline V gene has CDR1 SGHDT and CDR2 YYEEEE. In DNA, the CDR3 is TGTGCCAGCAGCTTAGGCGGGAGGACCTACACTAGCACAGATACGCAGTATTTT. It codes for CASSLGGRTYTSTDTQYF.

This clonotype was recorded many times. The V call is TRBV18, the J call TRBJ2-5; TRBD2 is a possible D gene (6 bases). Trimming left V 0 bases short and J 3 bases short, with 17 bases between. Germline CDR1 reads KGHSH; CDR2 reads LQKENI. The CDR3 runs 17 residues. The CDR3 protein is CASSPPVGGLLEETQYF. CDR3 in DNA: TGTGCCAGCTCACCACCGGTGGGAGGCCTCCTCGAAGAGACCCAGTACTTC.

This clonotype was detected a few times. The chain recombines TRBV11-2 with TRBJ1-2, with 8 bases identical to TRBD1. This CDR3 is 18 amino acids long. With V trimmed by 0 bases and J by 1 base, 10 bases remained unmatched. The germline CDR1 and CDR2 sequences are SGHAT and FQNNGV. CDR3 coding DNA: TGTGCCAGCAGCTTAGAGCGTGGGCAGGGGGCTTATAACTATGGCTACACCTTC. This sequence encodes CASSLERGQGAYNYGYTF.